This T cell receptor beta chain was observed in a study of T cell changes during pregnancy in multiple sclerosis. Measured with immunoSEQ multiplex PCR; TCRdb has only the in-frame clones, and not every one. The table has under 55,000 clones, around 93% seen once. Germline V lookup: CDR1 SGHTA, CDR2 FQGTGA. V lost 5 bases, J lost 6 bases, and 16 bases lay in between. This CDR3 has 14 amino acids. The sequences come from peripheral blood, collected in the second trimester of pregnancy. The chain uses TRBV7-3 and TRBJ1-1; D perhaps matches TRBD1 (6 bases). This TCR came from a female donor with multiple sclerosis, enrolled in a pregnancy study. CDR3: CASSLQGGHSEAFF. The DNA of the CDR3 is TGTGCCAGCAGCCTCCAAGGGGGTCATTCTGAAGCTTTCTTT.